A single sample gave rise to the 17 T cell receptor beta chains below, sequenced in a study of neurological immune-mediated disorders. TCRdb independently ran MiXCR on the 5' RACE reads; one entry per CDR3 protein. The sample has fewer than 20,000 distinct CDR3 sequences, roughly 14% seen once. The sample was PBMCs. Every receptor here comes from a man in his fifties or sixties with HTLV-1-associated myelopathy (HAM/TSP).

Many counts were recorded for this clonotype. For the CDR3, the DNA is TGTGCCAGCAGCTTACCGTCGGAGACCCAGTACTTC. Encoded protein: CASSLPSETQYF. The chain links TRBV7-2 to TRBJ2-5, with no clear D. V dropped 2 bases and J dropped 5 bases, with 6 bases sitting between them. CDR1 is SGHTA, CDR2 FQGNSA, per germline. The CDR3 covers 12 residues.

This clonotype was detected many times. The CDR3 spells CASSLVRRGEAFF. The CDR3 coding sequence is TGTGCCAGCAGCTTAGTTCGAAGGGGTGAAGCTTTCTTT. The chain has TRBV7-6 and TRBJ1-1; the D gene is possibly TRBD1 (5 bases). Per germline, CDR1 SGHVS and CDR2 FNYEAQ. Trimming removed 1 base from V and 7 bases from J, with 10 bases in between. The CDR3 spans 13 residues.

At least ten counts were recorded for this clonotype. The rearrangement uses TRBV20-1 and TRBJ2-3; 8 bases line up with TRBD2. The germline CDR1 and CDR2 sequences are DFQATT and SNEGSKA (reference sequence). The CDR3 has 16 residues. The V segment lost 6 bases and the J segment 5 bases; nucleotides outside the gene matches: 16. Here the CDR3 DNA reads TGCAGTGCCCCCAGGGCGGGGGGCACGGCACAAGATACGCAGTATTTT. Its protein product is CSAPRAGGTAQDTQYF.

This clonotype was found many times. The chain has TRBV5-5 and TRBJ1-2; TRBD1 is a possible D gene (6 bases). V lost 0 bases, J lost 4 bases, and 10 bases lay in between. This CDR3 comprises 14 residues. Germline lookup yields CDR1 SGHKS and CDR2 YYEKEE (reference sequence). The CDR3 loop reads CASSLGDTSYGYTF. CDR3 DNA: TGTGCCAGCAGCTTGGGGGACACCTCCTATGGCTACACCTTC.

This clonotype was observed many times. V usage is TRBV3-1 and J usage is TRBJ2-2, with 7 bases that match TRBD2. V dropped 4 bases and J dropped 1; count of bases not matched to a gene: 3. CDR1 and CDR2 from the germline V gene are LGHDT and YNNKEL (reference sequence). The CDR3 has 15 amino acids. CDR3 sequence (DNA): TGTGCCAGCAGCCCCGGACTAGGGAACACCGGGGAGCTGTTTTTT. Protein sequence: CASSPGLGNTGELFF.

This clonotype was counted at least ten times. The chain joins TRBV7-2 to TRBJ2-5, with D perhaps given as TRBD1 or TRBD2 (6 bases each). The CDR3 totals 20 residues. CDR1 and CDR2 from the germline V gene are SGHTA and FQGNSA. V was trimmed by 1 base and J by 0 bases, leaving 24 bases between them. The CDR3: CASSLDWFGGPRTNQETQYF. The CDR3 nucleotides are TGTGCCAGCAGCTTAGACTGGTTTGGGGGGCCCCGCACTAACCAAGAGACCCAGTACTTC.

A few counts support this clonotype. V is TRBV27 and J is TRBJ2-1; D uncertain. Trimming took off 9 bases at V and 9 bases at J, with 15 bases between the two ends. Per the germline V gene, CDR1 is MNHEY and CDR2 is SMNVEV (reference sequence). This CDR3 is 12 amino acids long. The CDR3 nucleotides are TGTGCCAGTTCTTATCGGACGGGTGAGCAGTTCTTC. It specifies CASSYRTGEQFF.

A note on this clonotype: Germline and junction disagree at one end, which may indicate a read error. The gene calls are TRBV27 and TRBJ1-4, with D unresolved. Germline CDR1 MNHEY, CDR2 SMNVEV (reference sequence). The CDR3 loop spans 14 amino acids. In DNA, the CDR3 is TGTGCCAACAGTCCGTGGTGGGCAGGCGAAAAACTGTTTTTT. Its protein product is CANSPWWAGEKLFF.

Within the sample, this clonotype is medium-sized. This chain uses TRBV5-1 with TRBJ2-7, with 8 bases fitting TRBD1. V shed 2 bases and J 3 bases; nucleotides not matched to a gene: 10. The CDR3 is 16 residues long. From germline, CDR1 is SGHRS and CDR2 YFSETQ. CDR3 protein: CASSLKRDRGFYEQYF. DNA for the CDR3: TGCGCCAGCAGCTTAAAAAGAGACAGGGGTTTCTACGAGCAGTACTTC.

This clonotype is labeled as medium-sized (0.01 to 0.1%). The gene calls are TRBV15 and TRBJ2-3; 7 bases are a match to TRBD1. With 0 bases clipped from V and 4 bases from J, the junction kept 4 bases outside the gene matches. The germline V gene has CDR1 LNHNV and CDR2 YYDKDF (reference sequence). The CDR3 runs 15 residues. CDR3 sequence reads: CATSRDRQGSDTQYF. CDR3 sequence (DNA): TGTGCCACCAGCAGAGATCGACAGGGTTCAGATACGCAGTATTTT.

This clonotype was seen many times. CDR3 protein: CASSLKPPGQTYNEQFF. CDR3 nucleotide sequence: TGTGCCAGCAGCTTAAAGCCCCCGGGACAGACTTACAATGAGCAGTTCTTC. J is TRBJ2-1 and V is TRBV7-8; 7 bases map to TRBD1. The V gene's germline CDR1 is SGHVS and CDR2 FQNEAQ. The J segment lost 4 bases and the V segment lost 2 bases, leaving 11 bases of the junction unmatched. This CDR3 is built from 17 residues.

The sample holds one count of this clonotype. This sequence may be a read error, since a much larger clone differs from it by one base. V usage is TRBV2 and J usage is TRBJ2-2; D is perhaps TRBD1 (5 bases). Looked up from germline, CDR1 is SNHLY and CDR2 is FYNNEI. The CDR3 has 15 amino acids. Trimming removed 2 bases at V and 5 bases at J, with 12 bases between. This CDR3 is CASSEQGLRTGELFF. The CDR3 DNA sequence: TGTGCCAGCAGTGAACAGGGCCTTAGGACCGGGGAGCTGTTTTTT.

There are many counts of this clonotype. The chain links TRBV5-1 to TRBJ2-5, with D perhaps matching TRBD1 (5 bases). Germline V gives CDR1 SGHRS, CDR2 YFSETQ. This CDR3 spans 15 amino acids. Trimming stripped 0 bases from V and 4 bases from J, with 13 bases between. The CDR3 DNA reads as TGCGCCAGCAGCTTGGGGCAGGGAAACGGAGAGACCCAGTACTTC. It encodes CASSLGQGNGETQYF. The variable domain in full, completed from reference TRBV5-1 and TRBJ2-5, reads KAGVTQTPRYLIKTRGQQVTLSCSPISGHRSVSWYQQTPGQGLQFLFEYFSETQRNKGNFPGRFSGRQFSNSRSEMNVSTLELGDSALYLCASSLGQGNGETQYFGPGTRLLVL.

The chain joins TRBV7-2 to TRBJ2-3; the D gene is possibly TRBD1 (5 bases). With 4 bases removed from V and 3 bases from J, the gap between germline ends came to 11 bases. Germline V gene sequence: CDR1 SGHTA, CDR2 FQGNSA. There are 14 residues in the CDR3. DNA for the CDR3: TGTGCCAGCAGCTGGGGCAGCACGACAGATACGCAGTATTTT. Translation gives CASSWGSTTDTQYF.

V and J are TRBV10-3 and TRBJ2-3, with no clear D. Germline values: CDR1 ENHRY, CDR2 SYGVKD. The CDR3 covers 11 residues. V was clipped by 7 bases and J by 4 bases, with 6 bases between them. The CDR3 reads CAITSSDTQYF. Here the CDR3 DNA reads TGTGCCATCACCTCTTCAGATACGCAGTATTTT.

In its sample, this clonotype was seen many times. The chain's CDR3 is CASSSQGREYNEQFF. Written as DNA, the CDR3 is TGTGCCAGCAGCTCCCAAGGCAGGGAGTACAATGAGCAGTTCTTC. The chain has TRBV7-3 and TRBJ2-1, with D perhaps TRBD1 or TRBD2 (5 bases each). Trimming shortened V by 4 bases and J by 4 bases, and 14 bases separated the two germline ends. The CDR3 covers 15 residues. The germline CDR1 and CDR2 sequences are SGHTA and FQGTGA.

This clonotype has only a few counts. V is TRBV2 and J is TRBJ1-1, with D perhaps TRBD1 (6 bases). CDR3 length: 12 residues. The V and J ends lost 7 bases and 10 bases respectively, with 16 bases between them. The germline gives CDR1 SNHLY, CDR2 FYNNEI. The CDR3 DNA follows: TGTGCCAGCACTCAGGGGAGGGAAGGAGCTTTCTTT. As protein: CASTQGREGAFF.